The T cell receptor (beta chain) under discussion was sequenced for a study of siplizumab effects on memory and regulatory T cells. General study findings and limits: Alloreactive sequences whose origin lay in unstimulated CD4+ memory cells were significantly reduced by siplizumab.

With 0 bases clipped from V and 2 bases from J, the junction kept 2 bases outside the gene matches. Germline values: CDR1 SGHRS, CDR2 YFSETQ. This CDR3 region has 16 residues. Here immunoSEQ multiplex PCR was the method, and the copy in TCRdb shows in-frame clones only, minus some. The top ten clones hold roughly 2.7% of a sample with 85,000 to 130,000 clones, more than 90% of them seen once. This clone was seen just once. The antigen remains unidentified. The chain has TRBV5-1 and TRBJ2-2; 9 bases line up with TRBD2. The sequence was collected from a human donor in good health. Some clones in this sample may be carry-over from other donors' samples. Material for sequencing was CD4+ T cells sorted from blood. CDR3 in DNA: TGCGCCAGCAGCTTGGCTAGCGGGATAAACACCGGGGAGCTGTTTTTT. This gives the protein CASSLASGINTGELFF.